This T cell receptor (beta chain) was profiled in a study of shared clonotypes between healthy human individuals. Profiled with immunoSEQ multiplex PCR; TCRdb holds only in-frame clones, not every one. The sample has some 2,400,000 clones, 95% seen once. The count of this clone is one. Germline V gene data show CDR1 as MNHEY and CDR2 as SMNVEV (reference sequence). Trimming cost V 6 bases and J 5 bases; bases outside gene matches: 8. CDR3 size: 15 residues. Specimen: naive CD4+ T cells sorted from blood. As to subset: CD45RA+ positively selected. V and J are TRBV27 and TRBJ2-5; 11 bases line up with TRBD2. The clonotype originates from a man younger than 35 in good health. The CDR3 DNA reads TGTGCCAGCAGGGTTAGCGGGGGGGCCGGTGAGACCCAGTACTTC. Translation: CASRVSGGAGETQYF.